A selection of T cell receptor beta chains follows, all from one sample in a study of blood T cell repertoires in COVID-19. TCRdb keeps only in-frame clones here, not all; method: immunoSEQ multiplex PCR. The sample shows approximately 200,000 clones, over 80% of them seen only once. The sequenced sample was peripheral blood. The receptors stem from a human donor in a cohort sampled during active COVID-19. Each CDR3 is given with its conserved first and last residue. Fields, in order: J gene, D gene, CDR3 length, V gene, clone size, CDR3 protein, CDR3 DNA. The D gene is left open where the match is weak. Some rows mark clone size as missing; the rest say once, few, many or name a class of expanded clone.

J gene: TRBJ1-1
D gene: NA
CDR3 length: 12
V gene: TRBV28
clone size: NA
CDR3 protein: CASTLGSQRAFF
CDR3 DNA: TGTGCCAGCACCCTCGGGAGTCAGAGGGCTTTCTTT

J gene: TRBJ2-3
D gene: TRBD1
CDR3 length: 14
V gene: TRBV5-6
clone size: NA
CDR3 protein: CASSLGDRGHTQYF
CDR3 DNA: TGTGCCAGCAGCTTGGGGGACAGGGGCCATACGCAGTATTTT

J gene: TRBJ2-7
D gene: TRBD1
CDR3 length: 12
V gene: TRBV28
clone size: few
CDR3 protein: CARTGEVYEQYF
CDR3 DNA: TGTGCCAGGACAGGGGAGGTGTACGAGCAGTACTTC

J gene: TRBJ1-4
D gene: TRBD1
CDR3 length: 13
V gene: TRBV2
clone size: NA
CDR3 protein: CASKDRGHEKLFF
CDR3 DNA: TGTGCCAGCAAGGACAGGGGGCATGAAAAACTGTTTTTT

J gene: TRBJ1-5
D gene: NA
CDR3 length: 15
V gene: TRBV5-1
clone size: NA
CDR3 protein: CASSLAGRSNQPQHF
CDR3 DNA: TGCGCCAGCAGCTTGGCCGGGAGGAGCAATCAGCCCCAGCATTTT

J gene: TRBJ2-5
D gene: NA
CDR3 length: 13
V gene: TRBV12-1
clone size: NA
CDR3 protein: CASSLSRRETQYF
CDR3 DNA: TGTGCCAGCAGCCTTTCTAGGCGGGAGACCCAGTACTTC

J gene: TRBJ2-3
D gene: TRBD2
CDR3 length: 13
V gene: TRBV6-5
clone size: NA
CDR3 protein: CTSGRWEADTQYF
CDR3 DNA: TGTACCAGCGGGAGATGGGAGGCAGATACGCAGTATTTT

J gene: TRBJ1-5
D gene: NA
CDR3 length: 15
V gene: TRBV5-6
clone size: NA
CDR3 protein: CASTEWEGIGQPQHF
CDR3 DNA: TGTGCCAGCACCGAGTGGGAGGGTATCGGTCAGCCCCAGCATTTT

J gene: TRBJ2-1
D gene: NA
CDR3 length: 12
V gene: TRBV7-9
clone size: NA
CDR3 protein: CASSNSGNEQFF
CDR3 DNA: TGTGCCAGCAGCAATTCGGGCAATGAGCAGTTCTTC

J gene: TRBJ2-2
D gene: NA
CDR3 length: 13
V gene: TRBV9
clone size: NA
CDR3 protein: CASSPADTGELFF
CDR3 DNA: TGTGCCAGCAGTCCCGCGGACACCGGGGAGCTGTTTTTT

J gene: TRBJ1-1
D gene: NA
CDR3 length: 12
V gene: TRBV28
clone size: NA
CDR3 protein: CASSLNQGEAFF
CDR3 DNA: TGTGCCAGCAGTTTAAACCAGGGGGAAGCTTTCTTT

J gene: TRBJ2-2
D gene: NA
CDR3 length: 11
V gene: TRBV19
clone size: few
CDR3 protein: CATWGPGELFF
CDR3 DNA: TGTGCCACCTGGGGGCCCGGGGAGCTGTTTTTT

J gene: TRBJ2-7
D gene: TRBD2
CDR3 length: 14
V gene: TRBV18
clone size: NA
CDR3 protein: CASSPLAGADEQYF
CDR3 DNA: TGTGCCAGCTCACCCTTAGCGGGAGCAGACGAGCAGTACTTC

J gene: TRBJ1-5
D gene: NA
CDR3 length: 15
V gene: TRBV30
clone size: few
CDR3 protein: CAWSVLGRGNQPQHF
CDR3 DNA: TGTGCCTGGAGTGTTTTGGGCAGGGGCAATCAGCCCCAGCATTTT

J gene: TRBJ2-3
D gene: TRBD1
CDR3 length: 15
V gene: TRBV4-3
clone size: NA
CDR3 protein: CASRRGFERTDTQYF
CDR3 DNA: TGCGCCAGCCGCAGGGGGTTTGAGAGAACAGATACGCAGTATTTT

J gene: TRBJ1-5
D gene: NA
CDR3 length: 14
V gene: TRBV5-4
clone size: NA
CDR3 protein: CASSLDGPNQPQHF
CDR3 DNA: TGTGCCAGCAGCTTGGATGGCCCTAATCAGCCCCAGCATTTT

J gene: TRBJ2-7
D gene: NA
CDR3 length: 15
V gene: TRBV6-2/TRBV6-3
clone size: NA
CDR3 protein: CASSYPSRAAHEQYF
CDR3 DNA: TGTGCCAGCAGTTACCCGTCCAGGGCCGCGCACGAGCAGTACTTC

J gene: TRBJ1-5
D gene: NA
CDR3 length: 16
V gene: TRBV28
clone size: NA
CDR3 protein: CASSPSGEGIGQPQHF
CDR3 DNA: TGTGCCAGCAGTCCGTCAGGGGAGGGTATCGGTCAGCCCCAGCATTTT

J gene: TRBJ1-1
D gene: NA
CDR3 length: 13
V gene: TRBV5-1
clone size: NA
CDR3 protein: CASSFRQNTEAFF
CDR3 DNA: TGCGCCAGCAGCTTCCGACAGAACACTGAAGCTTTCTTT

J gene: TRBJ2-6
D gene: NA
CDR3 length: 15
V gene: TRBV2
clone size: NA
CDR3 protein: CASSVRNSGANVLTF
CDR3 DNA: TGTGCCAGCAGTGTCCGTAACTCTGGGGCCAACGTCCTGACTTTC

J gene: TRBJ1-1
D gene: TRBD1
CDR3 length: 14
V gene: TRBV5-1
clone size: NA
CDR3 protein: CASSAIGTGIEAFF
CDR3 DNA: TGCGCCAGCAGCGCGATCGGGACAGGGATTGAAGCTTTCTTT

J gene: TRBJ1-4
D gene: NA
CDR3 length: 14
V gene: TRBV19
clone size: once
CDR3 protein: CASSLTGINEKLFF
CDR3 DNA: TGTGCCAGTAGTCTAACAGGGATTAATGAAAAACTGTTTTTT

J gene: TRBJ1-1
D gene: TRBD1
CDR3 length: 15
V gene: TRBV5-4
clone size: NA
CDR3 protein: CASSLSYRGSTEAFF
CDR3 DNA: TGTGCCAGCAGCCTCTCGTACAGGGGATCCACTGAAGCTTTCTTT

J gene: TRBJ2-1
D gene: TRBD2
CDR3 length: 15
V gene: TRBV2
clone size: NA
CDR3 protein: CASSEAAGGVAEQFF
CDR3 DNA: TGTGCCAGCAGTGAAGCCGCGGGAGGGGTCGCTGAGCAGTTCTTC

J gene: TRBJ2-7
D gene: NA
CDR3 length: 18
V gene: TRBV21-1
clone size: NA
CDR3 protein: CASSYPGGLAGGAGWEYF
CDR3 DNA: TGTGCCAGCAGCTACCCTGGGGGACTAGCGGGAGGAGCCGGATGGGAGTACTTC

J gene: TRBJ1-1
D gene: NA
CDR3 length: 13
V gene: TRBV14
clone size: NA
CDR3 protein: CASSLPGGVEAFF
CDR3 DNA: TGTGCCAGCAGCCTCCCTGGGGGCGTTGAAGCTTTCTTT